The present T cell receptor beta chain was sequenced within a study of a mutant IDH1 vaccine in newly diagnosed glioma. Noted time point: week 11, during vaccination. Each dose of the vaccine consisted of 300 ug of mutant IDH1 20-mer peptide, with topical imiquimod. Profiled with immunoSEQ multiplex PCR; TCRdb holds only in-frame clones, not every one. The data contain about 39,000 clones, around 80% of them singletons. Per the germline V gene, CDR1 is MNHNY and CDR2 is SVGAGI (reference sequence). With 5 bases removed from V and 6 bases from J, the gap between germline ends came to 15 bases. This CDR3 spans 14 amino acids. About this clone itself: The antigen remains unidentified.

Sequenced material: peripheral blood mononuclear cells (PBMCs), taken from a glioma patient whose treatment included an IDH1 peptide vaccine. The clonotype was recovered from a woman in her twenties or thirties with glioma. Some clones in this sample may be carry-over from other donors' samples. The chain employs TRBV6-6 and TRBJ2-3; D not certain. Here the CDR3 reads CASSPSAAADTQYF. As DNA, the CDR3 is TGTGCCAGCAGTCCATCGGCGGCGGCTGATACGCAGTATTTT.